This T cell receptor (beta chain) is drawn from a study of shared clonotypes between healthy human individuals. This clone was detected only once. The CDR3 length is 12 residues. The germline V gene has CDR1 MNHNY and CDR2 SVGAGI (reference sequence). V was pared by 6 bases and J by 7 bases, with 10 bases between. The assay was immunoSEQ multiplex PCR, and TCRdb's table has in-frame clones only and misses some. The sample has about 2 million clones; roughly 94% are singletons. Input material: naive CD4+ T cells sorted from blood. Subset: CD45RA+ positively selected. This receptor was obtained from a man between 18 and 29 years old in good health. The J gene is TRBJ2-1, the V gene TRBV6-6; D is undetermined. The CDR3 protein is CASSTRRNEQFF. The CDR3, as DNA: TGTGCCAGCAGCACACGTAGGAATGAGCAGTTCTTC.